Sequencing of this T cell receptor (beta chain) was carried out in a study of blood T cell repertoires in COVID-19. For the study at large: Donors in the United States, Italy and Spain gave samples during acute or convalescent COVID-19. In each case, the material was cDNA or gDNA derived from T cells, B-cell-depleted T cells, or PBMCs.

The authors' processing: Reference gene primers were amplified, and this amplification served to estimate nucleated cell counts. TCRdb's table, derived via immunoSEQ multiplex PCR, lists solely in-frame clones and lacks some. V and J calls and clone size are given by that table; D and trimming were obtained from the DNA. The sample has 110,000 to 150,000 clones, 85% to 90% seen once. The CDR3 sequence is 15 residues long. Germline CDR1 is LNHDA and CDR2 is SQIVND (reference sequence). V gave up 9 bases and J gave up 0 bases, with 14 bases separating them. The specimen was peripheral blood. This clonotype was sampled from a woman aged 60-75 years with active COVID-19. The chain combines TRBV19 with TRBJ1-4; TRBD1 might be the D (6 bases). The CDR3 DNA reads as TGTGCCAGCAAGTTCAGGGGTGCAACTAATGAAAAACTGTTTTTT. Its protein is CASKFRGATNEKLFF.